Detailed here is one T cell receptor (beta chain). The sample originates from a study of blood T cell repertoires in COVID-19. Overall study context: Samples representing acute and convalescent COVID-19 were sourced from the United States, Italy and Spain. T cells, B-cell-depleted T cells, or PBMCs provided the cDNA or gDNA that served as material.

Participants were placed into cohorts based on the clinical history they reported. Assay: immunoSEQ multiplex PCR; the TCRdb copy retains only in-frame clones and omits some. The sample gives 300,000 to 500,000 clones, roughly 88% of which show up once; about 2.1% is in the top ten. The CDR3 has 15 residues. Trimming cost V 7 bases and J 7 bases, with 17 bases left between them. Germline CDR1 reads MGHDK; CDR2 reads SYGVNS. This TCR derives from a woman aged 40 to 49 with acute COVID-19. Sequences were obtained from PBMCs or T cells enriched from blood (not recorded which). The J gene is TRBJ1-6, the V gene TRBV25-1; D is unresolved. The CDR3 nucleotides are TGTGCCAGCAACCCGTACGACGGAGGGAATTCACCCCTCCACTTT. Amino acid sequence: CASNPYDGGNSPLHF.